In this sample, the clone carrying this TCR beta chain turned up once. Its antigen is not known. An end of the junction differs from the germline gene, which may be a read error. Primers used in a second PCR of roughly 7 to 12 cycles were a sample-barcoded 5' primer and a J-beta primer mix. TCRdb reprocessed the 5' RACE reads with MiXCR, giving one entry per CDR3 protein. The data hold 1.5 million to 2 million distinct CDR3 sequences, with roughly a third observed a single time. Germline CDR1 is MRHNA and CDR2 is SNTAGT. The CDR3 contains 17 residues. The data were taken from a study of blood T cells in healthy people across ages. Study details: Through template switching, about one barcoded beta molecule was captured per two T cells, as measured in model experiments. Study conclusions and caveats: With unsorted PBMCs, a conclusive comparison of naive versus antigen-experienced cells was not possible. The study found more naive CD4+ cells and higher diversity in long-lived than aged donors.

V and J are TRBV6-4 and TRBJ1-2, with TRBD1 matching over 9 bases. This receptor was identified in a woman between 25 and 40 years old in good health. The sequenced material came from blood. CDR3 loop: CAGSDSPRTGVSYGYTF. For the CDR3, the DNA is TGTGCCGGCAGTGACTCGCCAAGGACAGGGGTCAGCTATGGCTACACCTTC.